These 11 T cell receptor beta chains came from one sample sequenced in a study of shared clonotypes between healthy human individuals. Sequenced by immunoSEQ multiplex PCR; TCRdb stores in-frame clones only, minus some. The repertoire holds 2 million to 3 million clones, roughly 93% seen once, with 0.36% in the top ten. Input material: naive CD4+ T cells from PBMCs. The subset: CD45RA+ positively selected. The receptors shown here come from a young man in good health. Some clones in this sample may be carry-over from other donors' samples.

The chain joins TRBV18 to TRBJ2-3; D assignment may be TRBD1 or TRBD2 (5 bases each). The germline gives CDR1 KGHSH, CDR2 LQKENI. This CDR3 contains 13 residues. V shed 8 bases and J shed 8 bases, with 17 bases lying between them. The CDR3: CASLRGGEGTQYF. The CDR3 nucleotides read TGTGCCAGCCTTAGGGGCGGAGAGGGTACGCAGTATTTT.

This clone was seen only once. The J gene is TRBJ1-1, the V gene TRBV5-4; D unresolved. The germline V and J ends were trimmed by 1 base and 0 bases, with 7 bases remaining between them. The CDR3 is made up of 14 amino acids. Germline V gives CDR1 SGHNT, CDR2 YYREEE (reference sequence). CDR3 sequence reads: CASSLQSLNTEAFF. For the CDR3, the DNA is TGTGCCAGCAGCTTGCAGTCCTTGAACACTGAAGCTTTCTTT.

This chain uses TRBV2 with TRBJ2-5; D is possibly TRBD1 (7 bases). Germline V gene lookup returns CDR1 SNHLY and CDR2 FYNNEI. The CDR3 spans 14 residues. V was cut by 4 bases and J by 5 bases, with 14 bases left in between. The CDR3 protein is CASSGTGGGETQYF. In DNA form, the CDR3 reads TGTGCCAGCAGTGGGACAGGCGGAGGGGAGACCCAGTACTTC. Full variable domain (missing parts from reference TRBV2 and TRBJ2-5): EPEVTQTPSHQVTQMGQEVILRCVPISNHLYFYWYRQILGQKVEFLVSFYNNEISEKSEIFDDQFSVERPDGSNFTLKIRSTKLEDSAMYFCASSGTGGGETQYFGPGTRLLVL.

The genes are TRBV30 and TRBJ2-7; unclear D gene. This CDR3 is built from 12 residues. Germline V gene sequence: CDR1 GTSNPN, CDR2 SVGIG (reference sequence). Trimming stripped 3 bases from V and 1 base from J, with 7 bases between. The CDR3 reads CAWSLDSYEQYF. Here the CDR3 DNA reads TGTGCCTGGAGCCTTGATTCCTACGAGCAGTACTTC.

This rearrangement joins TRBV30 to TRBJ2-1; 12 bases fit TRBD2. Per germline, CDR1 GTSNPN and CDR2 SVGIG (reference sequence). J was trimmed by 1 base and V by 7 bases; bases with no gene match: 11. CDR3 length: 17 residues. The CDR3 nucleotides are TGTGCCTTCACATCCCGGACTAGCGGGGATTCCTACAATGAGCAGTTCTTC. Amino acid sequence: CAFTSRTSGDSYNEQFF.

V gene TRBV28 combines with J gene TRBJ2-2; a weak D match, TRBD1 (7 bases). V lost 6 bases and J lost 5, with 22 bases in between. Germline CDR1 MDHEN, CDR2 SYDVKM. The CDR3 is 17 residues long. CDR3 in DNA: TGTGCCAGCAGCCCCCAGGGGGGTAGGCCGATGACCGGGGAGCTGTTTTTT. Amino acid sequence: CASSPQGGRPMTGELFF.

The chain links TRBV30 to TRBJ1-1; 12 positions agree with TRBD1. CDR1 and CDR2 from the germline V gene are GTSNPN and SVGIG (reference sequence). The V segment lost 3 bases and the J segment 1 base; nucleotides outside the gene matches: 12. The CDR3 loop spans 18 amino acids. The CDR3 sequence: CAWSRTGTGGARNTEAFF. The CDR3 DNA sequence: TGTGCCTGGAGCCGTACGGGGACAGGGGGCGCGAGGAACACTGAAGCTTTCTTT.

This clone was recorded only once. This chain uses TRBV28 with TRBJ2-5; TRBD2 matches at 7 bases. Germline CDR1 is MDHEN and CDR2 is SYDVKM. Germline trimming cut 4 bases from V and 4 bases from J; bases unmatched to any gene: 9. The CDR3 is 15 amino acids. The DNA of the CDR3 is TGTGCCAGCAGTTCCATATTCAGGGAGGGAGAGACCCAGTACTTC. Encoded protein: CASSSIFREGETQYF.

The chain couples TRBV7-2 to TRBJ2-7; unclear D gene. Per the germline V gene, CDR1 is SGHTA and CDR2 is FQGNSA. V was pared by 2 bases and J by 2 bases, with 10 bases between. The CDR3 covers 14 residues. The CDR3 DNA is TGTGCCAGCAGCTTACAATCTGATACCTACGAGCAGTACTTC. It translates to CASSLQSDTYEQYF.

The chain uses TRBV18 and TRBJ2-3; 7 bases map to TRBD2. The V gene's germline CDR1 is KGHSH and CDR2 LQKENI. The CDR3 spans 13 residues. V lost 2 bases to trimming and J lost 5 bases; unmatched junction nucleotides: 1. In DNA, the CDR3 is TGTGCCAGCTCACCAGGCGGGAGAGATACGCAGTATTTT. This encodes CASSPGGRDTQYF.

This chain connects TRBV6-1 to TRBJ2-1, with D hard to call. In germline, CDR1 is MNHNS, CDR2 SASEGT. The V and J ends lost 3 bases and 1 base respectively, with 16 bases between them. This CDR3 comprises 17 residues. This CDR3 reads CASSEINPTGSYNEQFF. In DNA form, the CDR3 reads TGTGCCAGCAGTGAGATTAATCCCACTGGGTCCTACAATGAGCAGTTCTTC.